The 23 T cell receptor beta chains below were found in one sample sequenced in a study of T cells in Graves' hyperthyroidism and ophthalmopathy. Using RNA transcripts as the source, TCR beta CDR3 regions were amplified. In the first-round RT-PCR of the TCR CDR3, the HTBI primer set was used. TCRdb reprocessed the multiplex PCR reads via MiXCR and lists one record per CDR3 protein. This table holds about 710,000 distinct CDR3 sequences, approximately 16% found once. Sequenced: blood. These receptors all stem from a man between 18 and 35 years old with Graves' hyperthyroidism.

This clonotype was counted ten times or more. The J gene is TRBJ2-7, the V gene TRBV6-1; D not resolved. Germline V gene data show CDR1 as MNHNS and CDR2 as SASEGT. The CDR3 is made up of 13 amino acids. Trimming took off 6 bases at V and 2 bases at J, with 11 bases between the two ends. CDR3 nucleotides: TGTGCCAGCAGCCGTCTGATGGCCTACGAGCAGTACTTC. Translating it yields CASSRLMAYEQYF.

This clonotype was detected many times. DNA of the CDR3: TGCAGTGCTATAGGGGCAGTATACGAGCAGTACTTC. Translation: CSAIGAVYEQYF. The chain couples TRBV20-1 to TRBJ2-7, with D tentatively TRBD1 (5 bases). CDR3 length equals 12 residues. In germline, CDR1 is DFQATT, CDR2 SNEGSKA (reference sequence). Trimming removed 4 bases from V and 4 bases from J, with 11 bases in between.

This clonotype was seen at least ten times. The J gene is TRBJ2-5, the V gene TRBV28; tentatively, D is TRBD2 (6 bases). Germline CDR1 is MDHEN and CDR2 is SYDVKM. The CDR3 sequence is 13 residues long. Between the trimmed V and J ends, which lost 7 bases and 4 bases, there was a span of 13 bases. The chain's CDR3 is CASTPRRGETQYF. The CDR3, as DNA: TGTGCCAGCACCCCCAGGAGGGGAGAGACCCAGTACTTC.

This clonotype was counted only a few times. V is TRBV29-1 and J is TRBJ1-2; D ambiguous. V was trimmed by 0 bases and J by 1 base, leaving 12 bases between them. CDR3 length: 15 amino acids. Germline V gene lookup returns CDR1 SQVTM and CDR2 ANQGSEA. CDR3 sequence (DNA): TGCAGCGTTGAAGAAGTTAGGCAGTTTAACTATGGCTACACCTTC. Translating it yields CSVEEVRQFNYGYTF.

The CDR3 loop is CASSPDRGNTGELFF. In DNA, the CDR3 is TGTGCCAGCAGTCCCGACAGGGGGAACACCGGGGAGCTGTTTTTT. The V and J genes are TRBV6-2 or TRBV6-3 and TRBJ2-2; TRBD1 matches 8 bases. CDR1 and CDR2 (germline): MNHEY, SVGEGT. This CDR3 is 15 amino acids long. V dropped 5 bases and J dropped 1; count of bases not matched to a gene: 3.

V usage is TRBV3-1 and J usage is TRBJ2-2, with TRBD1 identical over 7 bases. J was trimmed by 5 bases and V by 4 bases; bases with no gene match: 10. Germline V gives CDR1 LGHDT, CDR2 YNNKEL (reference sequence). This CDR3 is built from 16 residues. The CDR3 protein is CASSLRQGFKTGELFF. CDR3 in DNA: TGTGCCAGCAGCCTTAGACAGGGTTTCAAGACCGGGGAGCTGTTTTTT. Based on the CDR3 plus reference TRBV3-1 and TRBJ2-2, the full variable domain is DTAVSQTPKYLVTQMGNDKSIKCEQNLGHDTMYWYKQDSKKFLKIMFSYNNKELIINETVPNRFSPKSPDKAHLNLHINSLELGDSAVYFCASSLRQGFKTGELFFGEGSRLTVL.

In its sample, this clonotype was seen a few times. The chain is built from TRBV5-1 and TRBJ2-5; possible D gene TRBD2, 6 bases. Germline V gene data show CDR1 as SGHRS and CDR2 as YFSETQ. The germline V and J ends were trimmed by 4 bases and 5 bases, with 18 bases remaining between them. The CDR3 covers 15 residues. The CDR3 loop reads CASSGAGLPGETQYF. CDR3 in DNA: TGCGCCAGCAGCGGAGCGGGTCTCCCCGGGGAGACCCAGTACTTC.

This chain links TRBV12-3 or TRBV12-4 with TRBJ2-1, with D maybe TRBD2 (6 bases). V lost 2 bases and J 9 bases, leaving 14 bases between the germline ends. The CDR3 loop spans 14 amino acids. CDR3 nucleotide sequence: TGTGCCAGCAGTTTAATGGGGGGTCCGGCTGAGCAGTTCTTC. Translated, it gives CASSLMGGPAEQFF.

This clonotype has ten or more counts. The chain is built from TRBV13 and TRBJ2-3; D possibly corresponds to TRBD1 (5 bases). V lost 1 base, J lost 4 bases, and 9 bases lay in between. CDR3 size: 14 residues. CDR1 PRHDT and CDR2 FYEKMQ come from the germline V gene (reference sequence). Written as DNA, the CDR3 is TGTGCCAGCAGCTTAGTGAAGGGGCCAGATACGCAGTATTTT. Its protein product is CASSLVKGPDTQYF.

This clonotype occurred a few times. CDR3 DNA sequence: TGTGCCAGCAGTCCTTTAGCGGGAGTAGCTATCGAGCAGTACTTC. Translating gives CASSPLAGVAIEQYF. The chain has TRBV6-1 and TRBJ2-7, with 9 bases aligning to TRBD2. After removal of 5 bases from V and 6 bases from J, the junction contained 11 bases not matched to a gene. CDR1 and CDR2 (germline): MNHNS, SASEGT. The CDR3 runs to 15 residues.

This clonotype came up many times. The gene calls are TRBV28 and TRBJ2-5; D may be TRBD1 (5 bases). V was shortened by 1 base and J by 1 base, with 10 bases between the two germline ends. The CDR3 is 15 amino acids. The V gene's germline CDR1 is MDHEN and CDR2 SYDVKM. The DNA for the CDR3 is TGTGCCAGCAGTTTATTAGCAGGGTCCCAAGAGACCCAGTACTTC. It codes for CASSLLAGSQETQYF. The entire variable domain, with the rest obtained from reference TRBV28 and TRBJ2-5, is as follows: DVKVTQSSRYLVKRTGEKVFLECVQDMDHENMFWYRQDPGLGLRLIYFSYDVKMKEKGDIPEGYSVSREKKERFSLILESASTNQTSMYLCASSLLAGSQETQYFGPGTRLLVL.

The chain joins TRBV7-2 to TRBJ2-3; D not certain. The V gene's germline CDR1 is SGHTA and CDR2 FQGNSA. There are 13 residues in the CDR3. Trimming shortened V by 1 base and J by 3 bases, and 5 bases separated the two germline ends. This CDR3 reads CASSLVKTDTQYF. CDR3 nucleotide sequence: TGTGCCAGCAGCTTAGTTAAGACAGATACGCAGTATTTT.

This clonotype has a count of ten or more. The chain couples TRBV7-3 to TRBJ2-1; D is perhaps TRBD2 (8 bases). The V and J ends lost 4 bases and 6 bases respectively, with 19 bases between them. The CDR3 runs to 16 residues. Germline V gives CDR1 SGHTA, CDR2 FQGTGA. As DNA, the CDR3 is TGTGCCAGCAGCTCAGGGGGGGGACTAGTCGGCAATGAGCAGTTCTTC. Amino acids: CASSSGGGLVGNEQFF.

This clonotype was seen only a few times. CDR3 sequence: CASSSPRQTEETQYF. CDR3 bases: TGTGCCAGCAGCTCCCCGCGACAGACTGAAGAGACCCAGTACTTC. The chain links TRBV6-2 or TRBV6-3 to TRBJ2-5; TRBD1 might be the D (5 bases). Germline loops: CDR1 MNHEY, CDR2 SVGEGT. V dropped 6 bases and J dropped 3 bases, with 17 bases sitting between them. This CDR3 spans 15 amino acids.

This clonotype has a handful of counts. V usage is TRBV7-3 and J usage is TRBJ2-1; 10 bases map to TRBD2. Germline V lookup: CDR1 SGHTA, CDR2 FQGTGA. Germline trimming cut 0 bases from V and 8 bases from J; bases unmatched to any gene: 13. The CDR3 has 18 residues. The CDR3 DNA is TGTGCCAGCAGCTTAACGCATCGGAGCGGGAGGGAGGGCGATGAGCAGTTCTTC. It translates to CASSLTHRSGREGDEQFF.

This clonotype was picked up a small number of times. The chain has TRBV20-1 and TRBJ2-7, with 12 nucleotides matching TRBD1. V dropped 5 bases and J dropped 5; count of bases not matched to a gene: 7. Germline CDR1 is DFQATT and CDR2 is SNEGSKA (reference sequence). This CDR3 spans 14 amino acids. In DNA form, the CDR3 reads TGCAGTGCTTTTTACGGGACAGGGGGCGACGAGCAGTACTTC. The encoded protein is CSAFYGTGGDEQYF.

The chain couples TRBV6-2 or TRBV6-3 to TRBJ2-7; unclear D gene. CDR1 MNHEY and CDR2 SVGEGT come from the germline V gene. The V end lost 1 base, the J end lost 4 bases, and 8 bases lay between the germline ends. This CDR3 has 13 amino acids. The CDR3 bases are TGTGCCAGCAGTTACTATTGGAATTACGAGCAGTACTTC. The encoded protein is CASSYYWNYEQYF.

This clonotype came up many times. The CDR3 sequence is CASSIRDPRMAQETQYF. Written as DNA, the CDR3 is TGTGCCAGCAGTATCCGGGACCCTCGTATGGCGCAAGAGACCCAGTACTTC. The chain has TRBV6-1 and TRBJ2-5; D assignment may be TRBD1 or TRBD2 (5 bases each). Germline V CDR1 and CDR2: MNHNS, SASEGT. The CDR3 loop spans 17 amino acids. V was pared by 5 bases and J by 2 bases, with 21 bases between.

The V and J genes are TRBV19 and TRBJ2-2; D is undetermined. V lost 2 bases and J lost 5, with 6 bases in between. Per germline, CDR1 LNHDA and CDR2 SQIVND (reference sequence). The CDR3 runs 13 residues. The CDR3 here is CASSILQTGELFF. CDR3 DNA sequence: TGTGCCAGTAGTATATTGCAGACCGGGGAGCTGTTTTTT.

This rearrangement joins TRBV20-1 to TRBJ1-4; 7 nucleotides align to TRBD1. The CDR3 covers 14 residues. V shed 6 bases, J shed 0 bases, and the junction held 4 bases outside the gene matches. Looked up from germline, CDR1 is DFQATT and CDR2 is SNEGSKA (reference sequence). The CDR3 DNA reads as TGCAGTGCCACGCAGGGGGCAACTAATGAAAAACTGTTTTTT. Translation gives CSATQGATNEKLFF.

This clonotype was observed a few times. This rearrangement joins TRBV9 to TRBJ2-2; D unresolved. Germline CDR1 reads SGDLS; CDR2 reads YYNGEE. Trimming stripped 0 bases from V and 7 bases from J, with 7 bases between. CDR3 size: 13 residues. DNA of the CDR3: TGTGCCAGCAGCGTAGAGCCAGGCGGGGAGCTGTTTTTT. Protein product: CASSVEPGGELFF.

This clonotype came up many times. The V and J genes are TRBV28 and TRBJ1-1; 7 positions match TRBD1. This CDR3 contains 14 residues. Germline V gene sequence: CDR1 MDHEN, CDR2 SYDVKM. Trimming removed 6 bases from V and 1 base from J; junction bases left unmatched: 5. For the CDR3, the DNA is TGTGCCAGCAGAACGGGACAGAGGAACACTGAAGCTTTCTTT. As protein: CASRTGQRNTEAFF.

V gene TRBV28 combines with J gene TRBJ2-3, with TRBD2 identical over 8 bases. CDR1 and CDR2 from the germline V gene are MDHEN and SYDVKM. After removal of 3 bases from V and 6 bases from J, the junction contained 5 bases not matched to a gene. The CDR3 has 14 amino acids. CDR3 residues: CASSLGLVPDTQYF. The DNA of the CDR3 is TGTGCCAGCAGTTTGGGACTAGTTCCGGATACGCAGTATTTT. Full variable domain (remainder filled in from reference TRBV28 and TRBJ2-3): DVKVTQSSRYLVKRTGEKVFLECVQDMDHENMFWYRQDPGLGLRLIYFSYDVKMKEKGDIPEGYSVSREKKERFSLILESASTNQTSMYLCASSLGLVPDTQYFGPGTRLTVL.